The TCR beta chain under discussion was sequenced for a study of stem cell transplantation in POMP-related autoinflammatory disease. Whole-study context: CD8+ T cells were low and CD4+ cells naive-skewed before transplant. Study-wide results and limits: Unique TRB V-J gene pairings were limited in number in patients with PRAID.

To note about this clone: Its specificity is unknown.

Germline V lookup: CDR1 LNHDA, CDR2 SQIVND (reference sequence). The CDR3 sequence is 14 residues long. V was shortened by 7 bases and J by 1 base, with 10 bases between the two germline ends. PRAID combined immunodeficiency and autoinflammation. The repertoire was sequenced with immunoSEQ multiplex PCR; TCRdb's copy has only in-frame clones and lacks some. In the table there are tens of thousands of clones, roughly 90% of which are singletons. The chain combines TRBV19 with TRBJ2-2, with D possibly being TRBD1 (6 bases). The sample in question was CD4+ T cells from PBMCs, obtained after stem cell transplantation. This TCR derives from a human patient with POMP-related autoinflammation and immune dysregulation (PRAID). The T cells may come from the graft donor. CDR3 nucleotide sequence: TGTGCCAGTACTCCACAGGGGAACACCGGGGAGCTGTTTTTT. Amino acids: CASTPQGNTGELFF.